This paragraph covers one T cell receptor (beta chain) sequence. Its recognized antigen is unknown. There are no base qualities to consult, and no much larger clone falls within one base. Receptor libraries were prepared by PCR. The reads were generated on an Illumina HiSeq 2500. Molecular barcoding was employed in the preparation of TCR libraries, with unique molecular identifiers being used to normalize TCRbeta repertoire quantification. Using fastp at Q25 and MiXCR, TCRdb reprocessed the public reads and kept productive beta chains. Entries that share a CDR3 protein sequence are merged under the most common genes and DNA. The sample table records 490,000 or so distinct CDR3 sequences; 12% of these occur just once. 5% to 6% of the sample lies in the top ten. The germline V gene (reference sequence) gives CDR1 as SSHAT and CDR2 as FNYEAQ. CDR3 length: 15 amino acids, cysteine to phenylalanine. The read is trimmed to its CDR3 DNA, 45 bases read in frame from base 1. Trimming removed 3 bases from V and 7 bases from J; the gene matches leave 10 bases unexplained.

This sample stems from a study of T-cell reconstitution after alpha-beta-depleted transplantation in children (dated by TCRdb to about 2016). In terms of the full investigation: T-cell immune reconstitution after TCRalphabeta/CD19-depleted allogeneic hematopoietic cell transplantation in children was quantitatively tracked in the study by means of TCR repertoire profiling.

The sample consisted of PBMCs from the stem cell graft donor, taken from the stem cell graft. The TCR sequence derives from a human donor who donated a stem cell graft to a child with combined immunodeficiency. The rearranged segments are TRBV7-7 and TRBJ2-3; TRBD1 aligns with 7 central bases. CDR3 protein: CASSFGTARENTQYF. The nucleotide sequence is given as TGTGCCAGCAGCTTCGGGACAGCCCGAGAAAATACGCAGTATTTT.